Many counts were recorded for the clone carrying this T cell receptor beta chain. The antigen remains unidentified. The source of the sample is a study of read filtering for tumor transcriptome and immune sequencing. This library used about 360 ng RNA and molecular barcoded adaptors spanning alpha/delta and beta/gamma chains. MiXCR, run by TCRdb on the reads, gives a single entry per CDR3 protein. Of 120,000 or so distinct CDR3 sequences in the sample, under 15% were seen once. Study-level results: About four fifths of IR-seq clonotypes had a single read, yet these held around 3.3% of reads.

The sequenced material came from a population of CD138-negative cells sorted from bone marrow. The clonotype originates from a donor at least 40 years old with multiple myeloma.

The CDR3 is CASSSPGGSSYGYTF. DNA for the CDR3: TGTGCCAGCAGTTCCCCAGGGGGGTCGAGTTATGGCTACACCTTC. The chain uses TRBV6-6 and TRBJ1-2; 7 nucleotides align to TRBD1. CDR3 length equals 15 residues. V trimming: 4 bases; J trimming: 5 bases; junction bases outside the gene matches: 10. The germline V gene has CDR1 MNHNY and CDR2 SVGAGI (reference sequence).